This T cell receptor (beta chain) was recorded in a study of cytomegalovirus exposure and HLA in healthy donors. Overall study context: Early on, a data release was issued that held tens of millions of unique TCRs from HLA-typed donors. Study-level findings and limits: In a later analysis, at a false discovery rate of 0.05, approximately 18,000 TCR beta sequences were associated with HLA alleles.

J was trimmed by 6 bases and V by 5 bases; bases with no gene match: 5. The CDR3 sequence is 14 residues long. Germline V gives CDR1 MGHDK, CDR2 SYGVNS. PCR amplification relied on 60 Vbeta primers (plus 13 Jbeta primers). Clones were sequenced by immunoSEQ multiplex PCR, and TCRdb holds only the in-frame ones, with some missing. The profile shows about 180,000 clones, 81% of them singletons. A word on this clone: Antigen: not known.

The chain has TRBV25-1 and TRBJ2-1; 9 bases map to TRBD1. The sequenced sample was PBMCs. The sequence derives from a woman aged 18-30 years in good health and CMV-seropositive. CDR3 nucleotide sequence: TGTGCCAGCAGTCCTTACAGGGGGCTCAATGAGCAGTTCTTC. This encodes CASSPYRGLNEQFF.